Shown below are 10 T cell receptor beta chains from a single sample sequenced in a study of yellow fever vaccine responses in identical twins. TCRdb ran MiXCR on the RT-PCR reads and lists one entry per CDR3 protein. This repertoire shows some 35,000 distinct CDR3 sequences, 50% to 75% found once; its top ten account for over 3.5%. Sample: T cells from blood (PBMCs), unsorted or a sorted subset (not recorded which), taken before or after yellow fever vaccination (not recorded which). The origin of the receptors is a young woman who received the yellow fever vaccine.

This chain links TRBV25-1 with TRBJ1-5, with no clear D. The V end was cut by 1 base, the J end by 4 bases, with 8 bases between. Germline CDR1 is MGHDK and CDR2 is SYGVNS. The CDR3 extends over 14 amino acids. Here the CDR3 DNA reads TGTGCCAGCAGTGAATGGTGGCAGAATCAGCCCCAGCATTTT. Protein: CASSEWWQNQPQHF.

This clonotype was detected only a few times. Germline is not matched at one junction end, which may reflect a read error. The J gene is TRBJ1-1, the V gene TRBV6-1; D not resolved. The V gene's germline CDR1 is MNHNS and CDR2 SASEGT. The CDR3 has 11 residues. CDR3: CAISEGGEAFF. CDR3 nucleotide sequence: TGTGCCATCAGTGAGGGCGGTGAAGCTTTCTTT.

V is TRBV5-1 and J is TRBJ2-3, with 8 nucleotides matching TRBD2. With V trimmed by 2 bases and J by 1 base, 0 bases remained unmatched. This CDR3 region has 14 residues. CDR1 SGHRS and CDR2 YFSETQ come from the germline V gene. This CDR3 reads CASSLAGGTDTQYF. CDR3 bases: TGCGCCAGCAGCTTAGCGGGAGGCACAGATACGCAGTATTTT.

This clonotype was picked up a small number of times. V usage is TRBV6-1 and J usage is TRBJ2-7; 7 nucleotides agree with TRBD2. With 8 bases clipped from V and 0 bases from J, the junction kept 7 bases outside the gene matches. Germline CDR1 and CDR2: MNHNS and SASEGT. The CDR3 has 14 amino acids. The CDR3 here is CASGTLAASYEQYF. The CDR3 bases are TGTGCCAGCGGGACGCTAGCGGCCTCCTACGAGCAGTACTTC.

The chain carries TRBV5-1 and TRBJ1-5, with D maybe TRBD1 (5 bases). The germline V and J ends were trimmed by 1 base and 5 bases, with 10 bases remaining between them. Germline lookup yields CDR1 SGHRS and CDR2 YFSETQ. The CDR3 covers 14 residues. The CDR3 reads CASSLFGGDQPQHF. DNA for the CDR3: TGCGCCAGCAGCTTGTTCGGGGGGGATCAGCCCCAGCATTTT. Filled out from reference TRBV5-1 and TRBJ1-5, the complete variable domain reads KAGVTQTPRYLIKTRGQQVTLSCSPISGHRSVSWYQQTPGQGLQFLFEYFSETQRNKGNFPGRFSGRQFSNSRSEMNVSTLELGDSALYLCASSLFGGDQPQHFGDGTRLSIL.

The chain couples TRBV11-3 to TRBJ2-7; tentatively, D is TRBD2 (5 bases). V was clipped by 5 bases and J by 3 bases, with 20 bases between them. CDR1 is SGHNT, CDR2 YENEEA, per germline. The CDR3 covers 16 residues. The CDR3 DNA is TGTGCCAGCAGCCCGATAGCGTGGGCAAACCACTACGAGCAGTACTTC. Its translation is CASSPIAWANHYEQYF. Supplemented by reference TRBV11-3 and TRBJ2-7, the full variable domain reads EAGVVQSPRYKIIEKKQPVAFWCNPISGHNTLYWYLQNLGQGPELLIRYENEEAVDDSQLPKDRFSAERLKGVDSTLKIQPAELGDSAVYLCASSPIAWANHYEQYFGPGTRLTVT.

The DNA for the CDR3 is TGCGCCAGCAGCCAAGTAGGGTCCATGAACACTGAAGCTTTCTTT. Its translation is CASSQVGSMNTEAFF. V usage is TRBV4-1 and J usage is TRBJ1-1; D ambiguous. With 1 base removed from V and 0 bases from J, the gap between germline ends came to 9 bases. There are 15 residues in the CDR3. Germline CDR1 reads MGHRA; CDR2 reads YSYEKL.

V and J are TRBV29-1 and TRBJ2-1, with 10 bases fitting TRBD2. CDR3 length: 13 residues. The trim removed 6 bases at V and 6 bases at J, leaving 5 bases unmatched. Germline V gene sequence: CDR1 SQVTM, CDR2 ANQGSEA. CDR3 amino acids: CSVQLAGFNEQFF. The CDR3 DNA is TGCAGCGTACAACTAGCGGGATTCAATGAGCAGTTCTTC.

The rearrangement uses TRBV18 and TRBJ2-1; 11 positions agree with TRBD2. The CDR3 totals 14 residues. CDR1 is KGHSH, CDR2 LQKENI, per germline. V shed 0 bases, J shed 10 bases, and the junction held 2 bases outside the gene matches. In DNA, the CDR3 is TGTGCCAGCTCACCACCGGCTAGCGGGGGGGAGCAGTTCTTC. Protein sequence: CASSPPASGGEQFF.

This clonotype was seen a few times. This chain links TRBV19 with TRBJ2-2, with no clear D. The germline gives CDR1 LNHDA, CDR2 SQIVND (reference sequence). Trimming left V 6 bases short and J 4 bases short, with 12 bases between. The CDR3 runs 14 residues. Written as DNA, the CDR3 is TGTGCCAGTAGCCAACACGTTCGCACCGGGGAGCTGTTTTTT. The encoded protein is CASSQHVRTGELFF.